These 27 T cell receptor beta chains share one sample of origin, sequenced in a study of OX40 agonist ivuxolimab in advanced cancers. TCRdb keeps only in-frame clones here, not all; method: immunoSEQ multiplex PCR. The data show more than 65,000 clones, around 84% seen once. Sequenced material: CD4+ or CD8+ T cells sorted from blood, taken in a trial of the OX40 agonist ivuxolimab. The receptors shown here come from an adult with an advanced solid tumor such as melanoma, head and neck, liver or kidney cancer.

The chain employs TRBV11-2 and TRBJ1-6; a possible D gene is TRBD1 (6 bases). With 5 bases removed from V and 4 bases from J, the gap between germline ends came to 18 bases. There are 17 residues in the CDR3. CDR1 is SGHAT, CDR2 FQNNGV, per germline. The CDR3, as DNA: TGTGCCAGCAGCCCCCCGAGGCCAGGGGAATATAATTCACCCCTCCACTTT. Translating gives CASSPPRPGEYNSPLHF.

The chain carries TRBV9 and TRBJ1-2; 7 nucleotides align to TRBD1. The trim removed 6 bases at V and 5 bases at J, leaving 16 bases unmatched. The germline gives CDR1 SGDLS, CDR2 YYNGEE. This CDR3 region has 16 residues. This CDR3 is CASTRETGPTLYGYTF. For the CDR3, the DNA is TGTGCCAGCACCCGTGAGACAGGGCCGACTCTATATGGCTACACCTTC.

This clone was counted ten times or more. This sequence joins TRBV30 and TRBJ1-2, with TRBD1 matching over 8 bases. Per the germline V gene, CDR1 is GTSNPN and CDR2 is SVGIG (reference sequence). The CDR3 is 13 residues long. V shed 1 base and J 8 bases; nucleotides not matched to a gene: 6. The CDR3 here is CAWSAGGGSGYTF. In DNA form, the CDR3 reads TGTGCCTGGAGTGCAGGGGGCGGCAGCGGCTACACCTTC.

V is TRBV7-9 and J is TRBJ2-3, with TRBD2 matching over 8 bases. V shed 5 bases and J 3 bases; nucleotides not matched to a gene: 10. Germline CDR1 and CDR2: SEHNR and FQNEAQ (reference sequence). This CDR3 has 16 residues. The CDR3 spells CASSPRPGGQTDTQYF. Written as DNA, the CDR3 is TGTGCCAGCAGCCCCCGACCGGGAGGGCAGACAGATACGCAGTATTTT.

The CDR3 coding sequence is TGTGCCAGCAGCTTACTGACTAGCGGGAAAGAGACCCAGTACTTC. Residues: CASSLLTSGKETQYF. The gene calls are TRBV7-9 and TRBJ2-5, with TRBD2 matching over 11 bases. CDR1 and CDR2 (germline): SEHNR, FQNEAQ (reference sequence). The CDR3 length is 15 residues. The J segment lost 3 bases and the V segment lost 2 bases, leaving 2 bases of the junction unmatched.

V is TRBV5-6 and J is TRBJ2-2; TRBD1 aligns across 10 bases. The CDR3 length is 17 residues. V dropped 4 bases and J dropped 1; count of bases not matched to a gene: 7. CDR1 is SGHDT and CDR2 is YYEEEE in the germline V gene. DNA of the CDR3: TGTGCCAGCAGCAGCCGGGACAGGGGAAAGAACACCGGGGAGCTGTTTTTT. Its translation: CASSSRDRGKNTGELFF. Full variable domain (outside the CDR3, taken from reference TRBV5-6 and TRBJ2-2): DAGVTQSPTHLIKTRGQQVTLRCSPKSGHDTVSWYQQALGQGPQFIFQYYEEEERQRGNFPDRFSGHQFPNYSSELNVNALLLGDSALYLCASSSRDRGKNTGELFFGEGSRLTVL.

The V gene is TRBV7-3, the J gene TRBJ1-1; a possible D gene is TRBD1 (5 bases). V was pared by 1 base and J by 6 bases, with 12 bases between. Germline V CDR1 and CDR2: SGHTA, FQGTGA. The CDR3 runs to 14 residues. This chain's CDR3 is CASSLNRQGPEAFF. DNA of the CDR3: TGTGCCAGCAGCTTAAACAGGCAGGGCCCTGAAGCTTTCTTT.

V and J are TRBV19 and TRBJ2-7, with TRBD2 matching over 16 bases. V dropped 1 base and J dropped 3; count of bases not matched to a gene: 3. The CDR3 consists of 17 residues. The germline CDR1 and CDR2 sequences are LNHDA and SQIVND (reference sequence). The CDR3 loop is CASSIAGTSGRVYEQYF. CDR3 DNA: TGTGCCAGTAGTATAGCTGGGACTAGCGGGAGGGTCTACGAGCAGTACTTC.

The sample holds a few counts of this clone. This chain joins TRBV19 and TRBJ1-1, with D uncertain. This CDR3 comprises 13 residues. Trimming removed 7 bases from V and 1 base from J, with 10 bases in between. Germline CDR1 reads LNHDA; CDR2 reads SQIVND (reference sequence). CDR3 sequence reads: CASTPGRNTEAFF. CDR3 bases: TGTGCCAGTACCCCGGGGAGGAACACTGAAGCTTTCTTT.

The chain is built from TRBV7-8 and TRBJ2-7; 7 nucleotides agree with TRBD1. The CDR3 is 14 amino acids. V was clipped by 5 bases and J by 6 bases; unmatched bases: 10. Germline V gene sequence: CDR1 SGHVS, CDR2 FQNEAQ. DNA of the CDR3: TGTGCCAGCAGCCCGACGGTCGACAGGGCCGAGCAGTACTTC. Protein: CASSPTVDRAEQYF.

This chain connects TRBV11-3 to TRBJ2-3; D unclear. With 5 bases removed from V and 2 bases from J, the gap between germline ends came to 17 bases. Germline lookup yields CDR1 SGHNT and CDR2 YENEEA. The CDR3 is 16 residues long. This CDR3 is CASSPPWQKNTDTQYF. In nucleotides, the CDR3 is TGTGCCAGCAGCCCCCCGTGGCAGAAAAACACAGATACGCAGTATTTT. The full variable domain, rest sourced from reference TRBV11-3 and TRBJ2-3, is EAGVVQSPRYKIIEKKQPVAFWCNPISGHNTLYWYLQNLGQGPELLIRYENEEAVDDSQLPKDRFSAERLKGVDSTLKIQPAELGDSAVYLCASSPPWQKNTDTQYFGPGTRLTVL.

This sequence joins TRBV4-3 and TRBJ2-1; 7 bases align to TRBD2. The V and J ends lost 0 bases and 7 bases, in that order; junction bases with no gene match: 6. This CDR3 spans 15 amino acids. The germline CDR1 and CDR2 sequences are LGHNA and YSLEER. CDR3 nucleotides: TGCGCCAGCAGCCAAGATGTGCGGGGGTATAATGAGCAGTTCTTC. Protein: CASSQDVRGYNEQFF.

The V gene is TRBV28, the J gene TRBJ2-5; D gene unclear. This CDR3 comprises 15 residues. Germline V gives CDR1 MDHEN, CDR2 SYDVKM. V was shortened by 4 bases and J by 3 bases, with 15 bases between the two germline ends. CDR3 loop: CASSWVRGYEETQYF. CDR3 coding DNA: TGTGCCAGCAGTTGGGTCAGAGGATATGAAGAGACCCAGTACTTC.

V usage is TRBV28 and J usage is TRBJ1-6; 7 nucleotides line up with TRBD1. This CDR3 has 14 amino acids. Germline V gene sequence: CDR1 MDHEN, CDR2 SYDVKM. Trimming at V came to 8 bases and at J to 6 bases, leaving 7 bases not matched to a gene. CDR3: CASAEGQSNSPLHF. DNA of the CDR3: TGTGCCAGCGCAGAGGGACAGTCTAATTCACCCCTCCACTTT.

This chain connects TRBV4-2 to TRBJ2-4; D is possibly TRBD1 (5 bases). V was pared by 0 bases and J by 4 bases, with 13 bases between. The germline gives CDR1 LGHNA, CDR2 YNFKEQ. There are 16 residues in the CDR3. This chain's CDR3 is CASSQERAGIKNIQYF. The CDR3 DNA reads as TGTGCCAGCAGCCAAGAACGGGCAGGGATAAAAAACATTCAGTACTTC.

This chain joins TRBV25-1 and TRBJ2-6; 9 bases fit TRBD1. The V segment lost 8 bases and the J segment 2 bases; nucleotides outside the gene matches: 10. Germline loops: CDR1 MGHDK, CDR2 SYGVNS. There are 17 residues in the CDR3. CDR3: CASGRDRVSAGANVLTF. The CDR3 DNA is TGTGCCAGCGGAAGGGACAGGGTGTCGGCTGGGGCCAACGTCCTGACTTTC.

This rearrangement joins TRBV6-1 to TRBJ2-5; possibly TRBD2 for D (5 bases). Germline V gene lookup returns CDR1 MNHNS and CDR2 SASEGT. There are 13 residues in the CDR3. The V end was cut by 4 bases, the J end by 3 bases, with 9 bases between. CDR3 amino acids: CASSGTFKETQYF. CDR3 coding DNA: TGTGCCAGCAGTGGGACTTTCAAAGAGACCCAGTACTTC.

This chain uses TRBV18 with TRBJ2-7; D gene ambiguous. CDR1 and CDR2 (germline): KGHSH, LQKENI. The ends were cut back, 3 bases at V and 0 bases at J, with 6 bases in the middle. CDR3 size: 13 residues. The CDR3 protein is CASSPGSSYEQYF. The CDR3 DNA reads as TGTGCCAGCTCACCCGGAAGCTCCTACGAGCAGTACTTC.

The CDR3 loop reads CASSPSARGGQETQYF. As DNA, the CDR3 is TGTGCCAGCTCACCATCGGCACGGGGGGGGCAAGAGACCCAGTACTTC. The rearrangement uses TRBV18 and TRBJ2-5, with TRBD2 matching 8 bases. This CDR3 comprises 16 residues. Germline-derived CDR1 and CDR2 are KGHSH and LQKENI. V gave up 2 bases and J gave up 2 bases; unmatched junction bases: 7.

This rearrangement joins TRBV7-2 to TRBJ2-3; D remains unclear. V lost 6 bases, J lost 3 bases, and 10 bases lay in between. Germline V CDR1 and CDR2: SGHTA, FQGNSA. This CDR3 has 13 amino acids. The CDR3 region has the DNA TGTGCCAGCAGACTGCAAGGGACAGATACGCAGTATTTT. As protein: CASRLQGTDTQYF.

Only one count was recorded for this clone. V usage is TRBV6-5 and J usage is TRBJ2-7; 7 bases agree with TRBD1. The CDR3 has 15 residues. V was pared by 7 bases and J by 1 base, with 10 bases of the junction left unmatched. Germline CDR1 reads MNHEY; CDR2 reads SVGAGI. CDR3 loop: CASNTWTGKSYEQYF. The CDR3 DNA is TGTGCCAGCAATACTTGGACAGGAAAATCCTACGAGCAGTACTTC.

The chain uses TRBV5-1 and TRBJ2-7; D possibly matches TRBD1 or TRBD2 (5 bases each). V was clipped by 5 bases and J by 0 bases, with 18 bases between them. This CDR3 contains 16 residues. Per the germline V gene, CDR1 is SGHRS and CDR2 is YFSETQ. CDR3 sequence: CASSLLGASSSYEQYF. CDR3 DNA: TGCGCCAGCAGTCTACTCGGGGCCTCGAGCTCCTACGAGCAGTACTTC.

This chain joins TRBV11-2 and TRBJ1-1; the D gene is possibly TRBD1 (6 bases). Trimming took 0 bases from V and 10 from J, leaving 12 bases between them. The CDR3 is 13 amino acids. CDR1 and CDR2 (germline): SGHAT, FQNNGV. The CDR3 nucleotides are TGTGCCAGCAGCTTAGAAGGGGCAGGGGCAGCTTTCTTT. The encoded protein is CASSLEGAGAAFF.

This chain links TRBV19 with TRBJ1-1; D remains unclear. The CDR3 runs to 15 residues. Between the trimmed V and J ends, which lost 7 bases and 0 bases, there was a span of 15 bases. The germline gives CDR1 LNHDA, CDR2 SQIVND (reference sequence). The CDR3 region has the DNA TGTGCCAGTACCAACAAGGGAAACATGAACACTGAAGCTTTCTTT. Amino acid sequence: CASTNKGNMNTEAFF. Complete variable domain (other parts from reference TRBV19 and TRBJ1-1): DGGITQSPKYLFRKEGQNVTLSCEQNLNHDAMYWYRQDPGQGLRLIYYSQIVNDFQKGDIAEGYSVSREKKESFPLTVTSAQKNPTAFYLCASTNKGNMNTEAFFGQGTRLTVV.

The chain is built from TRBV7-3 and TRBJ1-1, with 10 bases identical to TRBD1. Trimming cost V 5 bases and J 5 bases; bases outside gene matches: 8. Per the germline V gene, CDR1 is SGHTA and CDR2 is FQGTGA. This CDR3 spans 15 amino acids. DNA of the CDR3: TGTGCCAGCAGCCCCAGGACAGGGGGGATTACTGAAGCTTTCTTT. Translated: CASSPRTGGITEAFF. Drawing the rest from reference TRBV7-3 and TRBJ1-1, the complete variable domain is GAGVSQTPSNKVTEKGKYVELRCDPISGHTALYWYRQSLGQGPEFLIYFQGTGAADDSGLPNDRFFAVRPEGSVSTLKIQRTERGDSAVYLCASSPRTGGITEAFFGQGTRLTVV.

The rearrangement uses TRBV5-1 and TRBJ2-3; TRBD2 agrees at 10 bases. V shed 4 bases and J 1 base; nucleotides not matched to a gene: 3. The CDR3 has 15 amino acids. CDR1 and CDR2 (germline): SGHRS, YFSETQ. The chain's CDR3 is CASSTSGIGTDTQYF. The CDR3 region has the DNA TGCGCCAGCAGCACTAGCGGGATAGGCACAGATACGCAGTATTTT.

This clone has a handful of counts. DNA of the CDR3: TGTGCCAGTAGTCGCAGGGGGGATACTGAAGCTTTCTTT. Translating gives CASSRRGDTEAFF. The genes are TRBV19 and TRBJ1-1; the match to TRBD1 covers 7 bases. Germline CDR1 and CDR2: LNHDA and SQIVND (reference sequence). The CDR3 contains 13 residues. Unmatched junction bases numbered 5, after V lost 5 bases and J lost 5 bases.